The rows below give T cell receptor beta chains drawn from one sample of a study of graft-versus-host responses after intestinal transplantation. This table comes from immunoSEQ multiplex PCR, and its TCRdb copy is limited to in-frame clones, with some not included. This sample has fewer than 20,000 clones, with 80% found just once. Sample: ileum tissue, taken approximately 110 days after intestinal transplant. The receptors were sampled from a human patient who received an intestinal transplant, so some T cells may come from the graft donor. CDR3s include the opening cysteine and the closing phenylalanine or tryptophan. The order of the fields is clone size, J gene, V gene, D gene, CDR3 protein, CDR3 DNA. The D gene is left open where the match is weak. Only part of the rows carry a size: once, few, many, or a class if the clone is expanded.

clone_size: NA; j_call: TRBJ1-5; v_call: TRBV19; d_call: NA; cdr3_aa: CASSIGGEQPQHF; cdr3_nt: TGTGCCAGTAGTATAGGGGGAGAGCAGCCCCAGCATTTT
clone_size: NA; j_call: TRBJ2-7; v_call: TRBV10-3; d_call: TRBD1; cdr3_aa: CAISKAVVGTVINLSSYEQYF; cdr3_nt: TGTGCCATCTCAAAAGCAGTTGTAGGGACAGTAATTAATCTTAGCTCCTACGAGCAGTACTTC
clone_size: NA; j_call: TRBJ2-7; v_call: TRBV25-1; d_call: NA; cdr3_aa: CASSAQGYEQYF; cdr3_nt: TGTGCCAGCAGTGCTCAGGGTTACGAGCAGTACTTC
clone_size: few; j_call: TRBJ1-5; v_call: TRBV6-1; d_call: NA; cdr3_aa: CASSERQTYSNQPQHF; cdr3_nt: TGTGCCAGCAGTGAAAGGCAGACCTATAGCAATCAGCCCCAGCATTTT
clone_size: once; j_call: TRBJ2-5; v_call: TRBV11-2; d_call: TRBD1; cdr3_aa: CASRWDRQETQYF; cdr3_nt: TGTGCCAGCAGATGGGACAGACAAGAGACCCAGTACTTC
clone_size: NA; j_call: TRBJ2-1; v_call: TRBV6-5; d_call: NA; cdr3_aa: CASSYSHEQFF; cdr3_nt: TGTGCCAGCAGTTACTCCCATGAGCAGTTCTTC
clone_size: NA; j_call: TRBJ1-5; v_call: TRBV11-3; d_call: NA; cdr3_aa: CASGIWGGNQPQHF; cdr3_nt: TGTGCCAGCGGTATATGGGGCGGCAATCAGCCCCAGCATTTT
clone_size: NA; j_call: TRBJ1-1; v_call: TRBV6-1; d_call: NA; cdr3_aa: CASSEALRRGLAFF; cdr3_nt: TGTGCCAGCAGTGAAGCGCTTCGGAGGGGCTTGGCTTTCTTT
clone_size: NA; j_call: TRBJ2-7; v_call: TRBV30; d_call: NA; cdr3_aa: CAWSTGMDSYEQYF; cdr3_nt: TGTGCCTGGAGTACAGGGATGGATAGCTACGAGCAGTACTTC